This T cell receptor (beta chain) was captured by sequencing in a study of Tregs in tolerant kidney transplant recipients. Related graft donors supplied nonmyeloablative bone marrow transplants, and mixed chimerism was transient. Some clones are missing from TCRdb's copy, which holds only in-frame ones; the method was immunoSEQ multiplex PCR. The sample has more than 20,000 clones, 65% to 85% seen once. This CDR3 has 15 amino acids. The chain combines TRBV17 with TRBJ2-3; the table's D call TRBD2 went unverified against the DNA. TRBV17 is designated an ORF whose function remains uncertain. The sequencing here drew on CD8+ T cells from blood (PBMCs), taken 6 months after the transplant. The receptor was derived from a human patient who received a combined kidney and bone marrow transplant. Some T cells may be graft donor cells. CDR3 bases: TGTGCCAGCAGCCGCCTAGCGGGTGGCACAGATACGCAGTATTTT. Protein product: CASSRLAGGTDTQYF.